Shown below are 23 T cell receptor beta chains from a single sample sequenced in a study of blood T cells in healthy people across ages (dated by TCRdb to the mid-2010s). The library was made by 5' RACE. Reads for this sample came from an Illumina HiSeq 2500. A second PCR of about 6 to 12 cycles was performed with a sample-barcoded 5' primer and a J-beta primer mix. The raw public data were reprocessed by TCRdb itself: fastp quality trimming at Q25, MiXCR clonotype calling, in-frame beta chains only. CDR3 protein sequences are deduplicated, and each keeps its most common genes and DNA. The sample has about 640,000 distinct CDR3 sequences on record, roughly 58% of them singletons. The leading ten clones occupy 30% to 40% of the sample. The sample taken for sequencing was blood. The origin of the receptors is a man between 60 and 70 years old in good health.

J is TRBJ2-7 and V is TRBV10-3, with a possible D match to TRBD2 (6 bases). The germline V gene has CDR1 ENHRY and CDR2 SYGVKD. The V gene lost 0 bases and the J gene lost 1 base, with 13 bases spanning the gap. The CDR3 is made up of 16 amino acids. The CDR3 region has the DNA TGTGCCATCAGTGAGTCGGGACTCACGGGATCCTACGAGCAGTACTTC. Translating gives CAISESGLTGSYEQYF.

The chain is built from TRBV11-2 and TRBJ2-7; no clear D. Germline V gene data show CDR1 as SGHAT and CDR2 as FQNNGV. The CDR3 contains 16 residues. V gave up 5 bases and J gave up 2 bases, with 19 bases separating them. CDR3: CASSPRKLADTYEQYF. The CDR3, as DNA: TGTGCCAGCAGCCCCCGTAAGTTGGCAGACACCTACGAGCAGTACTTC.

In nucleotides, the CDR3 is TGTGCCAGCAGCCCTATGAAGGGCCTCTACGAGCAGTACTTC. The encoded protein is CASSPMKGLYEQYF. V and J are TRBV4-2 and TRBJ2-7; D remains unclear. Germline V gene data show CDR1 as LGHNA and CDR2 as YNFKEQ. V lost 4 bases, J lost 3 bases, and 13 bases lay in between. This CDR3 comprises 14 residues.

This clonotype was found a few times. The chain combines TRBV3-1 with TRBJ2-7; no clear D. V shed 4 bases and J shed 10 bases, with 11 bases lying between them. Germline V lookup: CDR1 LGHDT, CDR2 YNNKEL (reference sequence). The CDR3 runs to 11 residues. CDR3 sequence: CASSPGRVQYF. CDR3 coding DNA: TGTGCCAGCAGCCCAGGACGGGTTCAGTACTTC.

The chain is built from TRBV28 and TRBJ2-5; the match to TRBD1 covers 10 bases. The ends lost 8 bases at V and 5 bases at J; junction bases unmatched: 8. This CDR3 contains 14 residues. From germline, CDR1 is MDHEN and CDR2 SYDVKM. The CDR3 is CASHDRGRSETQYF. In DNA, the CDR3 is TGTGCCAGCCACGACAGGGGGCGATCGGAGACCCAGTACTTC.

This chain joins TRBV28 and TRBJ1-2; TRBD1 is a possible D gene (5 bases). The CDR3 contains 13 residues. Germline CDR1 is MDHEN and CDR2 is SYDVKM. V was trimmed by 6 bases and J by 4 bases, leaving 12 bases between them. The chain's CDR3 is CASREGPGYGYTF. DNA of the CDR3: TGTGCCAGCAGGGAGGGGCCCGGCTATGGCTACACCTTC.

The rearrangement uses TRBV5-5 and TRBJ2-1, with TRBD1 matching over 8 bases. V gave up 1 base and J gave up 10 bases; unmatched junction bases: 10. The CDR3 consists of 15 residues. Germline V CDR1 and CDR2: SGHKS, YYEKEE (reference sequence). As DNA, the CDR3 is TGTGCCAGCAGCTTGACCATCGGACAGGGCCGAGAGCAGTTCTTC. This gives the protein CASSLTIGQGREQFF.

This clonotype was detected a few times. The chain uses TRBV21-1 and TRBJ1-2; no check of the table's D call, TRBD1, against the DNA was made. TRBV21-1 represents a pseudogene. There are 14 residues in the CDR3. The DNA for the CDR3 is TGTGCCAGCAGCAAAGGTGCCCCCGGCTATGGCTACACCTTC. Amino acid sequence: CASSKGAPGYGYTF.

This clonotype was counted between two and nine times. The chain couples TRBV20-1 to TRBJ2-5; tentatively, D is TRBD2 (6 bases). The length of the CDR3 is 15 residues. Per germline, CDR1 DFQATT and CDR2 SNEGSKA (reference sequence). Trimming cost V 6 bases and J 1 base, with 18 bases left between them. The CDR3 loop reads CSAPREVGAQETQYF. In DNA form, the CDR3 reads TGCAGTGCCCCGAGGGAGGTCGGGGCCCAAGAGACCCAGTACTTC.

The V call is TRBV28, the J call TRBJ2-3; no reliable D call. Germline V gene data show CDR1 as MDHEN and CDR2 as SYDVKM. Trimming stripped 6 bases from V and 5 bases from J, with 15 bases between. The CDR3 loop spans 14 amino acids. The CDR3, as DNA: TGTGCCAGCAGCCGCCCAGGAAAGGGAGATACGCAGTATTTT. Encoded protein: CASSRPGKGDTQYF.

This chain connects TRBV10-3 to TRBJ1-1, with D perhaps matching TRBD1 (5 bases). The germline V gene encodes CDR1 ENHRY and CDR2 SYGVKD. V was clipped by 2 bases and J by 0 bases, with 7 bases between them. This CDR3 spans 14 amino acids. DNA for the CDR3: TGTGCCATCAGTGAGGACAGATTGAACACTGAAGCTTTCTTT. Translating it yields CAISEDRLNTEAFF.

This chain connects TRBV2 to TRBJ2-7; possible D gene TRBD2, 6 bases. The ends were cut back, 7 bases at V and 6 bases at J, with 13 bases in the middle. Germline CDR1 and CDR2: SNHLY and FYNNEI. The CDR3 contains 12 residues. The CDR3 loop reads CASTAGLLEQYF. The CDR3 DNA sequence: TGTGCCAGCACGGCGGGGTTGCTCGAGCAGTACTTC.

The chain recombines TRBV7-2 with TRBJ2-4, with TRBD1 identical over 8 bases. The CDR3 loop spans 14 amino acids. V was pared by 5 bases and J by 5 bases, with 5 bases of the junction left unmatched. Germline CDR1 reads SGHTA; CDR2 reads FQGNSA. The CDR3 DNA reads TGTGCCAGCAGCCCACAGACAGGGGAAAACATTCAGTACTTC. It is translated as CASSPQTGENIQYF.

As to this clonotype: A much larger clone differs by one base, so this may be a read error. The chain carries TRBV3-1 and TRBJ2-1, with 12 bases aligning to TRBD2. Germline values: CDR1 LGHDT, CDR2 YNNKEL (reference sequence). This CDR3 spans 20 amino acids. The CDR3 loop is CACSQERSLAGGADYNEQFF. The CDR3 DNA sequence: TGTGCCTGCAGCCAAGAGCGGTCACTAGCGGGGGGTGCCGACTACAATGAGCAGTTCTTC.

The V and J genes are TRBV20-1 and TRBJ1-1; D may be TRBD1 (6 bases). This CDR3 spans 16 amino acids. The V and J ends lost 0 bases and 0 bases respectively, with 14 bases between them. From germline, CDR1 is DFQATT and CDR2 SNEGSKA (reference sequence). CDR3 loop: CSARDRMDSMNTEAFF. DNA of the CDR3: TGCAGTGCTAGAGACCGAATGGACAGCATGAACACTGAAGCTTTCTTT.

This chain uses TRBV28 with TRBJ2-7, with D possibly TRBD2 on 5 matching bases. Between the trimmed V and J ends, which lost 3 bases and 3 bases, there was a span of 9 bases. Germline V gene data show CDR1 as MDHEN and CDR2 as SYDVKM. This CDR3 region has 13 residues. The CDR3 loop is CASSFGDYYEQYF. DNA for the CDR3: TGTGCCAGCAGTTTTGGAGACTACTACGAGCAGTACTTC.

CDR3 sequence: CASSQGSGPSYNEQFF. CDR3 coding DNA: TGTGCCAGCAGCCAAGGATCCGGTCCTTCCTACAATGAGCAGTTCTTC. V gene TRBV3-1 combines with J gene TRBJ2-1; D remains unclear. CDR1 is LGHDT, CDR2 YNNKEL, per germline (reference sequence). The CDR3 loop spans 16 amino acids. Deletions cut 1 base from V and 1 base from J, with 11 bases between.

The chain links TRBV21-1 to TRBJ2-2; the table assigns TRBD1, which was not confirmed against the DNA. TRBV21-1 is classified as a pseudogene. CDR3 length equals 16 residues. This chain's CDR3 is CASSKEGTGNTGELFF. DNA for the CDR3: TGTGCCAGCAGCAAAGAGGGGACGGGGAACACTGGGGAGCTGTTTTTT.

The chain is built from TRBV7-2 and TRBJ2-7, with D tentatively TRBD1 or TRBD2 (5 bases each). Deletions cut 1 base from V and 3 bases from J, with 19 bases between. Germline V gene data show CDR1 as SGHTA and CDR2 as FQGNSA. This CDR3 has 17 residues. The CDR3 reads CASSLDGGKRTYYEQYF. In DNA form, the CDR3 reads TGTGCCAGCAGCTTAGATGGGGGAAAGAGGACATACTACGAGCAGTACTTC.

This clonotype appeared a single time. The gene calls are TRBV27 and TRBJ2-1; D gene uncertain. This CDR3 is built from 12 residues. Germline V gene sequence: CDR1 MNHEY, CDR2 SMNVEV (reference sequence). V was trimmed by 5 bases and J by 6 bases, leaving 8 bases between them. CDR3 in amino acids: CASSDAGNEQFF. The CDR3 coding sequence is TGTGCCAGCAGTGATGCAGGCAATGAGCAGTTCTTC.

The chain joins TRBV5-1 to TRBJ2-7; TRBD1 is a possible D gene (6 bases). Deletions cut 4 bases from V and 2 bases from J, with 10 bases between. Germline-derived CDR1 and CDR2 are SGHRS and YFSETQ. The CDR3 is 13 residues long. The CDR3 loop is CASSRDITYEQYF. CDR3 DNA sequence: TGCGCCAGCAGCCGGGACATTACCTACGAGCAGTACTTC.

The chain is built from TRBV6-2 or TRBV6-3 and TRBJ2-7; D not certain. This CDR3 comprises 16 residues. The V gene's germline CDR1 is MNHEY and CDR2 SVGEGT. The V gene lost 0 bases and the J gene lost 7 bases, with 19 bases spanning the gap. The CDR3 sequence: CASSYSSPHSYNEQYF. CDR3 DNA sequence: TGTGCCAGCAGTTACTCTTCTCCGCACTCCTACAATGAGCAGTACTTC.

This clonotype has just a few counts. The chain is built from TRBV7-2 and TRBJ1-1, with D hard to call. The germline V gene has CDR1 SGHTA and CDR2 FQGNSA. Trimming cost V 3 bases and J 5 bases, with 10 bases left between them. The CDR3 extends over 13 amino acids. The CDR3 DNA follows: TGTGCCAGCAGCTTGACGAGGGCGACTGAAGCTTTCTTT. Encoded protein: CASSLTRATEAFF.